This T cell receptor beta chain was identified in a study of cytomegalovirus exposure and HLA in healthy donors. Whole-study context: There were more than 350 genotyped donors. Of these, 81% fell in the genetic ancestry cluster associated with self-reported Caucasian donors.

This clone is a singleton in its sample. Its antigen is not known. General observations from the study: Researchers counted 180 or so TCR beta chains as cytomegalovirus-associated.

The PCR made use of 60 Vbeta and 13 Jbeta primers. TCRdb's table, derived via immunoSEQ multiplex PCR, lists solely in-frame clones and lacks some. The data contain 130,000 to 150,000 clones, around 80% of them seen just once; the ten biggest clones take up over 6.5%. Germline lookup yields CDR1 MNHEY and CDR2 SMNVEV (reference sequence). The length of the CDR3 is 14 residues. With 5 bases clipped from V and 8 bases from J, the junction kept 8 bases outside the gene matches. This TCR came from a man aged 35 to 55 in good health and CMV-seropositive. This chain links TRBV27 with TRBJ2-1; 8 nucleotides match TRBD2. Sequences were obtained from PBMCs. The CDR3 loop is CASSPGLVVYEQFF. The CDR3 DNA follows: TGTGCCAGCAGTCCGGGACTAGTGGTATATGAGCAGTTCTTC.